In its sample, the clone carrying this T cell receptor (beta chain) was seen a few times. Study processing details: Estimation of nucleated cell counts was performed using reference gene primer amplification. Assay used: immunoSEQ multiplex PCR; TCRdb lists only in-frame clones, some missing. From that table come the V and J calls and clone size; the DNA was used to work out D and trimming. Among approximately 210,000 clones listed, approximately 87% were seen once. The data were obtained in a study of blood T cell repertoires in COVID-19. Study summary: Collection of acute and convalescent COVID-19 samples took place in the United States, Italy and Spain. T cells, B-cell-depleted T cells, or PBMCs provided the cDNA or gDNA that served as material.

CDR3 length equals 14 residues. In germline, CDR1 is SGHKS, CDR2 YYEKEE (reference sequence). The J segment lost 5 bases and the V segment lost 4 bases, leaving 6 bases of the junction unmatched. The gene calls are TRBV5-5 and TRBJ1-2; TRBD1 agrees at 9 bases. Material for sequencing was peripheral blood. The origin of this receptor is a woman aged 70-85 years with active or convalescent COVID-19. CDR3 nucleotide sequence: TGTGCCAGCAGCCTCGGGACAGGGCTTTATGGCTACACCTTC. Encoded protein: CASSLGTGLYGYTF.